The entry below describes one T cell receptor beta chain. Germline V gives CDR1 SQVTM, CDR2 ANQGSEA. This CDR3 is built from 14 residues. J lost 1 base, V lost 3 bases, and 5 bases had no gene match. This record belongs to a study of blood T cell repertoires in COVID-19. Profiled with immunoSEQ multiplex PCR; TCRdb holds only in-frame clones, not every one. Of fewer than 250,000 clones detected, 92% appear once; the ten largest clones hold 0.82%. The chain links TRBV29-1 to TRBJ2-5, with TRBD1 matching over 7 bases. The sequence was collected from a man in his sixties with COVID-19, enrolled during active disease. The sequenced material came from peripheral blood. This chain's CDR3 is CSVDKTGSQETQYF. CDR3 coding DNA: TGCAGCGTTGATAAGACAGGGTCCCAAGAGACCCAGTACTTC.